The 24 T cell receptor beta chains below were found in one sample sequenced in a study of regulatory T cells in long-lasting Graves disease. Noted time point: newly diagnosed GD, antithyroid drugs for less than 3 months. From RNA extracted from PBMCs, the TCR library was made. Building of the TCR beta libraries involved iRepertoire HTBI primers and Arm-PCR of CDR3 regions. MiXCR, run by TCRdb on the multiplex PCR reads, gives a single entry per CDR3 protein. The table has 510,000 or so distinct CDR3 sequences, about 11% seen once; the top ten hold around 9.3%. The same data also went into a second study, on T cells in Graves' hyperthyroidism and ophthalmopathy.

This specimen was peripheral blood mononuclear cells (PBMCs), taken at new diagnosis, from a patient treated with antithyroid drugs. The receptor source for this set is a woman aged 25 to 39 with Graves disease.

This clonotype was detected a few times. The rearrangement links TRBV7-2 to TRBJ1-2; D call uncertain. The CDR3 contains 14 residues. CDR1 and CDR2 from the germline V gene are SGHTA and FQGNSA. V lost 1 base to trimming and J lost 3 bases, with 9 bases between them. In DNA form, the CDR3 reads TGTGCCAGCAGCTTAGTTCCGGAATACTATGGCTACACCTTC. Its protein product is CASSLVPEYYGYTF.

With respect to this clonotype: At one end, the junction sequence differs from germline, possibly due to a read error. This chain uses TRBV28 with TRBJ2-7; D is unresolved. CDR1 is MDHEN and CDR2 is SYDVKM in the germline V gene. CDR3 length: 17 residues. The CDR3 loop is CASSQVSRAYEPYEQYF. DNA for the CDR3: TGCGCCAGCAGCCAAGTGAGTAGGGCTTACGAGCCTTACGAGCAGTACTTC.

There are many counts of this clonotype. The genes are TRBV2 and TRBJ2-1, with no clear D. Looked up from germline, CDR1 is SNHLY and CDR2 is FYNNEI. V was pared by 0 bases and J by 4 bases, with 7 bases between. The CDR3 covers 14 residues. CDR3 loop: CASSEAPAYNEQFF. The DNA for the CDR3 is TGTGCCAGCAGTGAAGCGCCAGCATACAATGAGCAGTTCTTC.

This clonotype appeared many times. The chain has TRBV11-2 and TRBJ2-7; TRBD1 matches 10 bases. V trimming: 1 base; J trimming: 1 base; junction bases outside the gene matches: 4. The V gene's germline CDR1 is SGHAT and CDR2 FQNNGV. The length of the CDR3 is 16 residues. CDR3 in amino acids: CASSLGGQGWSYEQYF. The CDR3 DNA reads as TGTGCCAGCAGCTTAGGGGGACAGGGGTGGTCCTACGAGCAGTACTTC.

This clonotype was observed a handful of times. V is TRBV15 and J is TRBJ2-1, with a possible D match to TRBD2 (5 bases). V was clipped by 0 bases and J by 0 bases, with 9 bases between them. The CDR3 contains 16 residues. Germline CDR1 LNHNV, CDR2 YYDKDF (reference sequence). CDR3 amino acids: CATSRDRGLSYNEQFF. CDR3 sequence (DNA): TGTGCCACCAGCAGAGATCGAGGACTCTCCTACAATGAGCAGTTCTTC.

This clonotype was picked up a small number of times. This CDR3 is CASSPTYGYTF. The DNA for the CDR3 is TGTGCCAGCAGCCCCACCTATGGCTACACCTTC. V usage is TRBV28 and J usage is TRBJ1-2; no definite D call. Germline values: CDR1 MDHEN, CDR2 SYDVKM. Deletions cut 6 bases from V and 4 bases from J, with 6 bases between. CDR3 length: 11 amino acids.

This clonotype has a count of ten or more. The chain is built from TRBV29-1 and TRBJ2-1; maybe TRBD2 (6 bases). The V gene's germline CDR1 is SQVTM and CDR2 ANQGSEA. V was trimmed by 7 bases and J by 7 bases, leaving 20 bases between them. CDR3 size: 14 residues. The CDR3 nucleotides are TGCAGCGCCCAGCTCTACGGGAGTAGGAATGAGCAGTTCTTC. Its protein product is CSAQLYGSRNEQFF.

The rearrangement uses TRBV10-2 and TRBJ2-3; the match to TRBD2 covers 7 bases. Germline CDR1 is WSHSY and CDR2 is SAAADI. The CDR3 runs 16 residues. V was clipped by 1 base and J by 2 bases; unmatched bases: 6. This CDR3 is CASSEWGGGTTDTQYF. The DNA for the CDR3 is TGCGCCAGCAGTGAGTGGGGGGGAGGGACCACAGATACGCAGTATTTT.

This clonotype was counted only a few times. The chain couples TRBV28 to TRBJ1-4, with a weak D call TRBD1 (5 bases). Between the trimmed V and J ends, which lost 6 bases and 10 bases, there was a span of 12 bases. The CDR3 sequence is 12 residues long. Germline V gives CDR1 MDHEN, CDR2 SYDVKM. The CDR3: CASSLRGGKLFF. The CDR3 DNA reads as TGTGCCAGCAGCCTTCGCGGGGGAAAACTGTTTTTT.

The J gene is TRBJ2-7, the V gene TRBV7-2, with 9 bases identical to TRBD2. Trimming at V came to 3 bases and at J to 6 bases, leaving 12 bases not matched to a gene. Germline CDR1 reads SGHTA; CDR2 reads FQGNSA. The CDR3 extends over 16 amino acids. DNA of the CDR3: TGTGCCAGCAGCTTCCAGTCGGGACTAGCATCGGGCGAGCAGTACTTC. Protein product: CASSFQSGLASGEQYF.

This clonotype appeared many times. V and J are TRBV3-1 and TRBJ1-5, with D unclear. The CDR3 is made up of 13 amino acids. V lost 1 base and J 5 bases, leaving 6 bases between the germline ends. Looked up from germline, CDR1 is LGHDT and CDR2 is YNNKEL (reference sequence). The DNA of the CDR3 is TGTGCCAGCAGCCAAGGCAGAGATCAGCCCCAGCATTTT. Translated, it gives CASSQGRDQPQHF.

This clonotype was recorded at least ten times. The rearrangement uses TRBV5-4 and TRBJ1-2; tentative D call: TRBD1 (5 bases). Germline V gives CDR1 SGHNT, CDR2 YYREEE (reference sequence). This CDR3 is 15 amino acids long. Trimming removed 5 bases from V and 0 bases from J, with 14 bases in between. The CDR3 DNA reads TGTGCCAGCAGTTATACAGGACTCGCTAACTATGGCTACACCTTC. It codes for CASSYTGLANYGYTF.

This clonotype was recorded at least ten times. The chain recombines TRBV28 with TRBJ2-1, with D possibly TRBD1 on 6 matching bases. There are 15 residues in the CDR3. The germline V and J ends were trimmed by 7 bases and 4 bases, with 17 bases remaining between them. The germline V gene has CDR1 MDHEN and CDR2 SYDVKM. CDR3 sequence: CASTPGAGEYNEQFF. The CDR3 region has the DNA TGTGCCAGCACTCCAGGGGCAGGAGAATACAATGAGCAGTTCTTC. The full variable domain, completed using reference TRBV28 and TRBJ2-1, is DVKVTQSSRYLVKRTGEKVFLECVQDMDHENMFWYRQDPGLGLRLIYFSYDVKMKEKGDIPEGYSVSREKKERFSLILESASTNQTSMYLCASTPGAGEYNEQFFGPGTRLTVL.

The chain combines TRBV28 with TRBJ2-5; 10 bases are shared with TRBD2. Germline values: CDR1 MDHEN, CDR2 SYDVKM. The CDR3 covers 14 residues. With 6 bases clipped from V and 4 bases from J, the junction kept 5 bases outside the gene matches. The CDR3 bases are TGTGCCAGCAGCGATAGCGGGAGGTCAGAGACCCAGTACTTC. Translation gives CASSDSGRSETQYF.

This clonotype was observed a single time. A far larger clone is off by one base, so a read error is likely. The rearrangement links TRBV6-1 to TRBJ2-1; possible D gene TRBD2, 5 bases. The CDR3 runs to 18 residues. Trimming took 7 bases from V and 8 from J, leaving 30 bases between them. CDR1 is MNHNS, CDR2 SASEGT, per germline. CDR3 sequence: CASIFPPSGVEGEDEQFF. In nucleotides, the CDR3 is TGTGCCAGCATTTTTCCCCCCTCTGGGGTTGAGGGAGAGGATGAGCAGTTCTTC.

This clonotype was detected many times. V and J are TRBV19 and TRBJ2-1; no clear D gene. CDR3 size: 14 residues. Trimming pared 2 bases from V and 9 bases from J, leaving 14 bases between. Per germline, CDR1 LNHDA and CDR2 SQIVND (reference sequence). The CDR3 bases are TGTGCCAGTAGTATAAAAGGTACCGCTTTTGAGCAGTTCTTC. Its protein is CASSIKGTAFEQFF.

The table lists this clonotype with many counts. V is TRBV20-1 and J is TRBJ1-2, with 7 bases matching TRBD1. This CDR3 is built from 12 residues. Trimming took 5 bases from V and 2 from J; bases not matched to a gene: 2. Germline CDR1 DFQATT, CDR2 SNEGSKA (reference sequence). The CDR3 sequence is CSAGDSNYGYTF. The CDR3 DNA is TGCAGTGCTGGGGACAGCAACTATGGCTACACCTTC.

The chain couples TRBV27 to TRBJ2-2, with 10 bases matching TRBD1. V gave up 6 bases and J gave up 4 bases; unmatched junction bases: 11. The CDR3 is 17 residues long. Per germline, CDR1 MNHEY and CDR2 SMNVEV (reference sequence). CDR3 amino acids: CASSLTYRDRGTGELFF. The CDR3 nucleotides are TGTGCCAGCAGCCTCACGTACCGGGACAGGGGCACCGGGGAGCTGTTTTTT.

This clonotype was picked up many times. As DNA, the CDR3 is TGTGCCAGCAGCCACGCGGGAGCCTCCTACAATGAGCAGTTCTTC. Translating gives CASSHAGASYNEQFF. This chain connects TRBV3-1 to TRBJ2-1; TRBD2 agrees at 7 bases. V lost 3 bases to trimming and J lost 0 bases; unmatched junction nucleotides: 2. The CDR3 consists of 15 residues. Germline V gene sequence: CDR1 LGHDT, CDR2 YNNKEL (reference sequence).

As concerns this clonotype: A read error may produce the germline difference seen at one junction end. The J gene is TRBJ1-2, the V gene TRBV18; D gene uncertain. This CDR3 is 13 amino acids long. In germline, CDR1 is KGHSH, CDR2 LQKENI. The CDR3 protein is CVSSPIANYGYTF. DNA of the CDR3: TGTGTCAGCTCACCAATCGCTAACTATGGCTACACCTTC.

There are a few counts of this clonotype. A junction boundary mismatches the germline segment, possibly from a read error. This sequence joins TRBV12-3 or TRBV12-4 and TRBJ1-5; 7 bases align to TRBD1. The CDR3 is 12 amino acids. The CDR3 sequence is CASSRWGQLQHF. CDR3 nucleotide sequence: TGTGCCAGCAGCCGATGGGGACAGCTCCAGCATTTT.

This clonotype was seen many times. The CDR3 DNA follows: TGTGCCAGCAGCCAAGATACGGAGGGTATGACCTACAATGAGCAGTTCTTC. Amino acids: CASSQDTEGMTYNEQFF. The V call is TRBV3-1, the J call TRBJ2-1; maybe TRBD2 (6 bases). The CDR3 spans 17 residues. The ends were cut back, 0 bases at V and 2 bases at J, with 14 bases in the middle. Looked up from germline, CDR1 is LGHDT and CDR2 is YNNKEL (reference sequence).

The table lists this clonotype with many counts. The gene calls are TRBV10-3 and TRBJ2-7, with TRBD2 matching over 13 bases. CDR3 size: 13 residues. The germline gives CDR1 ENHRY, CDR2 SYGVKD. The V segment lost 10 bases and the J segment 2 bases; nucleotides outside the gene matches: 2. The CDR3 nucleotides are TGTGCCACGGGACTAGCGGGGACCTACGAGCAGTACTTC. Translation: CATGLAGTYEQYF.

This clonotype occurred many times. In DNA, the CDR3 is TGCAGTGCCAGGGAGTGGGGGACCCAGTACTTC. Translation: CSAREWGTQYF. V gene TRBV20-1 combines with J gene TRBJ2-5; perhaps D is TRBD1 or TRBD2 (5 bases each). The CDR3 covers 11 residues. The V gene lost 6 bases and the J gene lost 7 bases, with 12 bases spanning the gap. Looked up from germline, CDR1 is DFQATT and CDR2 is SNEGSKA (reference sequence).